This entry concerns a single T cell receptor (beta chain). This record belongs to a study of T cell responses to AZD1222 COVID-19 vaccine. Per the germline V gene, CDR1 is SNHLY and CDR2 is FYNNEI. The CDR3 sequence is 15 residues long. Germline trimming cut 0 bases from V and 2 bases from J; bases unmatched to any gene: 2. Generated by immunoSEQ multiplex PCR, the TCRdb table keeps only in-frame clones and is missing some. This table holds 150,000 to 200,000 clones, around 87% found once. The sample consisted of peripheral blood, taken on day 0 of MenACWY control vaccination. The receptor was isolated from an adult in good health. The chain links TRBV2 to TRBJ2-3; TRBD2 agrees at 7 bases. For the CDR3, the DNA is TGTGCCAGCAGTGAAGCAACTAGCGCCACAGATACGCAGTATTTT. Residues: CASSEATSATDTQYF.